This T cell receptor beta chain stems from a study of blood T cell repertoires in COVID-19. Overall study context: The origin of the acute and convalescent COVID-19 samples was the United States, Italy and Spain. PBMCs, B-cell-depleted T cells, or T cells provided the cDNA or gDNA that made up the material.

The length of the CDR3 is 13 residues. Enrolled during active infection, Seattle patients were then followed longitudinally. As processed by the authors: Amplification from reference gene primers served as the basis for estimated nucleated cell counts. Only in-frame clones appear in the TCRdb table, and some are missing; sequencing was by immunoSEQ multiplex PCR. V, J and clone size are those of that table, while D and trimming were read from the DNA. The data show approximately 75,000 clones, approximately 80% seen once. This chain links TRBV21-1 with TRBJ2-1; the table's D call TRBD2 went unverified against the DNA. TRBV21-1 counts as a pseudogene. The sequenced sample consisted of peripheral blood. The TCR was taken from a man younger than 40 with COVID-19, enrolled during active disease. Here the CDR3 DNA reads TGTGCCAGCGGACGTCCGGGCGGGCATGAGCAGTTCTTC. Protein product: CASGRPGGHEQFF.